This T cell receptor beta chain was documented in a study of cytomegalovirus exposure and HLA in healthy donors. Study in general: Some 85 million unique TCRs, all from HLA-typed donors, were included in an early release of the data. Study-level findings and limits: Association with HLA alleles at 0.05 false discovery rate was found for 17,000 or so TCR beta sequences in a later analysis. Within a later analysis, the majority of CMV-associated TCR beta chains appeared HLA-restricted.

Germline trimming cut 2 bases from V and 6 bases from J; bases unmatched to any gene: 5. Germline V CDR1 and CDR2: MNHEY, SVGAGI. The CDR3 contains 14 residues. Both 60 Vbeta primers and 13 Jbeta primers went into the PCR. The protocol was immunoSEQ multiplex PCR, while the TCRdb copy is restricted to in-frame clones and leaves out a portion. The sample contains about 160,000 clones, about 85% of which appear only once. Concerning this clone itself: Its cognate antigen is unknown.

The source is a man aged 18 to 29 in good health and CMV-seronegative. The source material was PBMCs. V usage is TRBV6-5 and J usage is TRBJ1-2; 8 nucleotides agree with TRBD1. CDR3 in DNA: TGTGCCAGCAGTTACGCCTCAGGGGGCAATGGCTACACCTTC. Translation: CASSYASGGNGYTF.